Included here is one T cell receptor (beta chain) sequence, with context. Antigen: not known. The CDR3 regions of TCR beta were amplified from RNA transcripts. TCR CDR3 regions were first amplified by RT-PCR with HTBI primers. Each CDR3 protein gets one entry after TCRdb re-called the multiplex PCR reads with MiXCR. The table has around 580,000 distinct CDR3 sequences, around 42% seen once. The sample belongs to a study of T cells in Graves' hyperthyroidism and ophthalmopathy. General observations from the study: With a median lead of 6.5 months before onset, the model predicted ophthalmopathy. A model using 13 V-J features told ophthalmopathy apart from stable hyperthyroidism.

J lost 7 bases, V lost 1 base, and 13 bases had no gene match. This CDR3 has 17 residues. Looked up from germline, CDR1 is DFQATT and CDR2 is SNEGSKA (reference sequence). If no ophthalmopathy progression occurred within 18 months, Graves' hyperthyroidism was stable. Hyperthyroidism, newly diagnosed and lasting under 2 months, affected patients aged 18 to 65. The rearrangement joins TRBV20-1 to TRBJ2-5, with 12 bases aligning to TRBD2. The sample was peripheral blood or thyroid tissue (not recorded which). This clonotype originated in a young woman with Graves' hyperthyroidism. The CDR3 spells CSARGETSGRLRGTQYF. The CDR3 DNA follows: TGCAGTGCTAGAGGCGAAACTAGCGGGAGGCTCCGAGGGACCCAGTACTTC.